This T cell receptor (beta chain) was identified during a study of blood T cell repertoires in COVID-19. As processed by the authors: Reference gene primer amplification yielded estimated nucleated cell counts. Sequenced by immunoSEQ multiplex PCR; TCRdb stores in-frame clones only, minus some. The D gene and trimming were derived from the DNA, and the V and J assignments and clone size from that table. The sample shows under 150,000 clones, 84% of them seen only once. Which cohort a participant joined came from the clinical history participants gave. Germline V gene lookup returns CDR1 SGHTA and CDR2 FQGNSA. CDR3 length: 15 amino acids. With V trimmed by 6 bases and J by 5 bases, 11 bases remained unmatched.

This chain connects TRBV7-2 to TRBJ2-7, with 9 bases lining up with TRBD2. Sequenced sample: PBMCs or T cells enriched from blood (not recorded which). This TCR was sampled from a man aged 45-65 years in a cohort exposed to, infected with or recovered from COVID-19 (not recorded which). CDR3 sequence: CASSRPLAGENEQYF. The CDR3 DNA is TGTGCCAGCAGTCGACCCTTAGCGGGGGAGAACGAGCAGTACTTC.